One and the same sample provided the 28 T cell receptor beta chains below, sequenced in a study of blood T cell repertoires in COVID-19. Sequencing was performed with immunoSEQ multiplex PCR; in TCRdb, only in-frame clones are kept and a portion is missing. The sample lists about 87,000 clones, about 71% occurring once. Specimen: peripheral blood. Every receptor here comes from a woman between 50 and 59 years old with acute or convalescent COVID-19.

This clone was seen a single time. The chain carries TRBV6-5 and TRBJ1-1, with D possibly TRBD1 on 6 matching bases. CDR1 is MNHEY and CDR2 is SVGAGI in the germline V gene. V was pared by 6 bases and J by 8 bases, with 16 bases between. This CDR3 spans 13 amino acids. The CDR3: CASSFAGTSEAFF. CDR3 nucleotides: TGTGCCAGCAGCTTTGCCGGGACATCCGAAGCTTTCTTT.

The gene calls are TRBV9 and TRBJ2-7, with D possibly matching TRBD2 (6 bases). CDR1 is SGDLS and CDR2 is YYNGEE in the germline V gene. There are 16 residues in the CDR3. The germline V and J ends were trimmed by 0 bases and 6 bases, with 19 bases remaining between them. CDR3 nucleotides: TGTGCCAGCAGCGTAGTGGAGGGCGCCGGGGTAGGCGAGCAGTACTTC. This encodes CASSVVEGAGVGEQYF.

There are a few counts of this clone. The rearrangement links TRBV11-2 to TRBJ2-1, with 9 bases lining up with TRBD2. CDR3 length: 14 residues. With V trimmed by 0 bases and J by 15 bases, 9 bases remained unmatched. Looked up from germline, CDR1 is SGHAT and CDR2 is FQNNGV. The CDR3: CASSLDRLAGSGFF. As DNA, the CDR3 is TGTGCCAGCAGCTTAGATCGCCTAGCGGGGTCCGGGTTCTTC.

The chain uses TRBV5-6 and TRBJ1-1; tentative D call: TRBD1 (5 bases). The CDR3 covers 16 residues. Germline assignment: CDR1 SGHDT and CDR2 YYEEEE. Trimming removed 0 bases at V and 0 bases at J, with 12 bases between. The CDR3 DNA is TGTGCCAGCAGCTTGGAAAGGGGAGGTATGAACACTGAAGCTTTCTTT. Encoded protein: CASSLERGGMNTEAFF.

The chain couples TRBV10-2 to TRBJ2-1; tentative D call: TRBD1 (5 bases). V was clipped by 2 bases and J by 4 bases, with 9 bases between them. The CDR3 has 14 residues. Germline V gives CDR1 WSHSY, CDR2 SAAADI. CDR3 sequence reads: CASSEDSLYNEQFF. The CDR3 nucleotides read TGCGCCAGCAGTGAGGACAGTCTATACAATGAGCAGTTCTTC.

The CDR3 protein is CASSYYQGGTGELFF. DNA for the CDR3: TGTGCCAGCAGTTACTATCAGGGAGGCACCGGGGAGCTGTTTTTT. This chain connects TRBV6-6 to TRBJ2-2; the D gene is possibly TRBD2 (6 bases). Germline V gene lookup returns CDR1 MNHNY and CDR2 SVGAGI (reference sequence). CDR3 size: 15 residues. V was pared by 1 base and J by 4 bases, with 10 bases between.

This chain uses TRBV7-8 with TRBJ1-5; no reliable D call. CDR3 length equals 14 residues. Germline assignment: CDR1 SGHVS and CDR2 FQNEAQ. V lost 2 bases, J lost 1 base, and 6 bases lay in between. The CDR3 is CASSLTQSNQPQHF. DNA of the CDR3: TGTGCCAGCAGCTTAACCCAGAGCAATCAGCCCCAGCATTTT. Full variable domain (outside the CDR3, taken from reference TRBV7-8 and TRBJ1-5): GAGVSQSPRYKVAKRGQDVALRCDPISGHVSLFWYQQALGQGPEFLTYFQNEAQLDKSGLPSDRFFAERPEGSVSTLKIQRTQQEDSAVYLCASSLTQSNQPQHFGDGTRLSIL.

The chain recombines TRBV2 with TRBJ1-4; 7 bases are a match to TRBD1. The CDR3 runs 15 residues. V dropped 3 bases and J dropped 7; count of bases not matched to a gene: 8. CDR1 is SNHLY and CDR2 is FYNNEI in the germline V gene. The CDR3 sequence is CASSETETGREKLFF. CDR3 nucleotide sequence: TGTGCCAGCAGTGAGACGGAGACAGGGCGTGAAAAACTGTTTTTT.

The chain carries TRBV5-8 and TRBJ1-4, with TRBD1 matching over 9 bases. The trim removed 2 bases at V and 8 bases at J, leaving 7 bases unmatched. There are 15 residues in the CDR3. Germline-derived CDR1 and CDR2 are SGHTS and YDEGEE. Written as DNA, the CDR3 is TGTGCCAGCAGCTTTTGGGACAGGGAGGGCGAAAAACTGTTTTTT. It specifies CASSFWDREGEKLFF.

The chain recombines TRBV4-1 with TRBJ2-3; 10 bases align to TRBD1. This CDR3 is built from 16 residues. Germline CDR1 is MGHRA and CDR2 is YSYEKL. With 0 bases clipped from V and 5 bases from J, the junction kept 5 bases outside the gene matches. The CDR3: CASSQDRGQGQDTQYF. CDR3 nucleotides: TGCGCCAGCAGCCAAGATCGGGGACAGGGGCAAGATACGCAGTATTTT.

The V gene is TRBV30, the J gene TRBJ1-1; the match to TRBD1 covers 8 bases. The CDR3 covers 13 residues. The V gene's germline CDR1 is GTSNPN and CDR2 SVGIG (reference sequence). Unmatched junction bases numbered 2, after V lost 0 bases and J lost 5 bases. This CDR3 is CAWSVQGETEAFF. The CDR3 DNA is TGTGCCTGGAGTGTACAGGGGGAGACTGAAGCTTTCTTT.

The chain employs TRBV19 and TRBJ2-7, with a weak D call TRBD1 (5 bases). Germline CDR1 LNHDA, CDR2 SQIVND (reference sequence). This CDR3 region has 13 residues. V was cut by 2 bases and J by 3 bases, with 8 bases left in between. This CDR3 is CASSIRTNYEQYF. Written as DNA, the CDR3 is TGTGCCAGTAGTATACGGACAAACTACGAGCAGTACTTC.

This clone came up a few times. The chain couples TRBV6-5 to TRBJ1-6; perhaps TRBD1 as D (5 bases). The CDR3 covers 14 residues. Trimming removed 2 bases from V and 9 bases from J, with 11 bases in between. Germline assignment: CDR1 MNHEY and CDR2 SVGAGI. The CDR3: CASSYLQGTSPLHF. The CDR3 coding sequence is TGTGCCAGCAGTTACCTCCAGGGAACTTCACCCCTCCACTTT.

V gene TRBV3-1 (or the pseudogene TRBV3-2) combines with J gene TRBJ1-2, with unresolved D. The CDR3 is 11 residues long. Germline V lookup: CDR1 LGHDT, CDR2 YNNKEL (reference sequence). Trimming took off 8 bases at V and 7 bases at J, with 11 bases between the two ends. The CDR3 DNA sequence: TGTGCCAGCTCGAGGGAGGCTGGCTACACCTTC. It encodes CASSREAGYTF.

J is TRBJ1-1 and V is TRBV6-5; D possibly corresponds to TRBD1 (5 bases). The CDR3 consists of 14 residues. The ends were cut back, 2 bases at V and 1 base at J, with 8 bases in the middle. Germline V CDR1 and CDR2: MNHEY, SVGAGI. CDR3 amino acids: CASSYDRRNTEAFF. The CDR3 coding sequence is TGTGCCAGCAGTTACGACAGACGGAACACTGAAGCTTTCTTT.

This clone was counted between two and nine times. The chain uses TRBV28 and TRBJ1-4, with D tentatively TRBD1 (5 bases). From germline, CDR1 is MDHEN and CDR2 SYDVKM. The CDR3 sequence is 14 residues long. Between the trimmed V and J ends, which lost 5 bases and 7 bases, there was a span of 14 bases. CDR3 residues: CASSGAGGSEKLFF. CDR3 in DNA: TGTGCCAGCAGTGGGGCGGGGGGTAGTGAAAAACTGTTTTTT. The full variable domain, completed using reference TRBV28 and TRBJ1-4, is DVKVTQSSRYLVKRTGEKVFLECVQDMDHENMFWYRQDPGLGLRLIYFSYDVKMKEKGDIPEGYSVSREKKERFSLILESASTNQTSMYLCASSGAGGSEKLFFGSGTQLSVL.

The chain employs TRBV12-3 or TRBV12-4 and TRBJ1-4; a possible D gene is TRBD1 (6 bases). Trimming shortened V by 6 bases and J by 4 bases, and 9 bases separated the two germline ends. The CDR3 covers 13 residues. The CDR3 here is CASRNRVNEKLFF. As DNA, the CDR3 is TGTGCCAGCAGAAACAGGGTTAATGAAAAACTGTTTTTT.

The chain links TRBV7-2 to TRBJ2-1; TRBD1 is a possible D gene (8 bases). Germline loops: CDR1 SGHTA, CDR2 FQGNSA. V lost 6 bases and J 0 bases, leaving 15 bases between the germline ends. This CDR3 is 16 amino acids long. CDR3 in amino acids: CASRSGGTGSYNEQFF. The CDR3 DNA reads TGTGCCAGCAGATCCGGGGGGACAGGCTCCTACAATGAGCAGTTCTTC.

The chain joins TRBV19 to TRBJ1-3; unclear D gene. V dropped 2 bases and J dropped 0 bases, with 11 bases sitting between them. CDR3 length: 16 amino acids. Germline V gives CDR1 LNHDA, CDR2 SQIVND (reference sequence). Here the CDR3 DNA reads TGTGCCAGTAGTATATATGGCATCGACTCTGGAAACACCATATATTTT. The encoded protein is CASSIYGIDSGNTIYF.

The CDR3 DNA reads as TGCGCCAGCAGCTTGGGACAAGACTACGAGCAGTACTTC. It yields the protein CASSLGQDYEQYF. The J gene is TRBJ2-7, the V gene TRBV5-1; D call uncertain. V was trimmed by 0 bases and J by 3 bases, leaving 7 bases between them. Germline CDR1 reads SGHRS; CDR2 reads YFSETQ. The CDR3 has 13 amino acids. The variable domain in full, with the rest retrieved from reference TRBV5-1 and TRBJ2-7, is KAGVTQTPRYLIKTRGQQVTLSCSPISGHRSVSWYQQTPGQGLQFLFEYFSETQRNKGNFPGRFSGRQFSNSRSEMNVSTLELGDSALYLCASSLGQDYEQYFGPGTRLTVT.

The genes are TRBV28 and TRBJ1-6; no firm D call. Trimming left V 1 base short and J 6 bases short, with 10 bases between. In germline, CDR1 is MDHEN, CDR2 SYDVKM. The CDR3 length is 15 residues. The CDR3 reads CASSLSPQANSPLHF. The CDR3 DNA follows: TGTGCCAGCAGTTTATCCCCCCAGGCTAATTCACCCCTCCACTTT.

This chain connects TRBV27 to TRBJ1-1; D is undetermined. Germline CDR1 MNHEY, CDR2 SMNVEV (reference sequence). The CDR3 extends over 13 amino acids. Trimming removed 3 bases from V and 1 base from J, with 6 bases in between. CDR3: CASSFSGNTEAFF. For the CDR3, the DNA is TGTGCCAGCAGTTTTTCGGGGAACACTGAAGCTTTCTTT.

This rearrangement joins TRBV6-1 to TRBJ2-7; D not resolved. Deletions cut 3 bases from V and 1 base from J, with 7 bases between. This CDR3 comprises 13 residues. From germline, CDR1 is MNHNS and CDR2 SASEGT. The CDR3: CASSEGHSYEQYF. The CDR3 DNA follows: TGTGCCAGCAGTGAGGGCCATTCCTACGAGCAGTACTTC.

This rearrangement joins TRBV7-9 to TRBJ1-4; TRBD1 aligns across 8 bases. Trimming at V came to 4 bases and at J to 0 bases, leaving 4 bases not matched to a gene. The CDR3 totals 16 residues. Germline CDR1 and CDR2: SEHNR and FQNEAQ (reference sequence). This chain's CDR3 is CASSSDRGATNEKLFF. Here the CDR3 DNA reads TGTGCCAGCAGCTCCGACAGGGGCGCAACTAATGAAAAACTGTTTTTT. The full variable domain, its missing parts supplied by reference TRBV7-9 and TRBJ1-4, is DTGVSQNPRHKITKRGQNVTFRCDPISEHNRLYWYRQTLGQGPEFLTYFQNEAQLEKSRLLSDRFSAERPKGSFSTLEIQRTEQGDSAMYLCASSSDRGATNEKLFFGSGTQLSVL.

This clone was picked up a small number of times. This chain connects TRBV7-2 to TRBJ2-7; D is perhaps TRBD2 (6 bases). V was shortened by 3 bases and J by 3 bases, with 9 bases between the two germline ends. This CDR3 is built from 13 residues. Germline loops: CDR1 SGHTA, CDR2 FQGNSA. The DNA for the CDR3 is TGTGCCAGCAGCTTGTTGACTAGCTACGAGCAGTACTTC. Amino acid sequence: CASSLLTSYEQYF. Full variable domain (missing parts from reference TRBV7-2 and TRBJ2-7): GAGVSQSPSNKVTEKGKDVELRCDPISGHTALYWYRQSLGQGLEFLIYFQGNSAPDKSGLPSDRFSAERTGGSVSTLTIQRTQQEDSAVYLCASSLLTSYEQYFGPGTRLTVT.

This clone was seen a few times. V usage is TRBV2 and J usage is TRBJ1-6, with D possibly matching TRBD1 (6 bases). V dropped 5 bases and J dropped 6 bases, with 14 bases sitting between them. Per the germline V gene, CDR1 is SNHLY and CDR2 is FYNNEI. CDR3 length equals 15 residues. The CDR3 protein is CASSFRDTTNSPLHF. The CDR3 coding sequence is TGTGCCAGCAGTTTTCGGGACACGACTAATTCACCCCTCCACTTT.

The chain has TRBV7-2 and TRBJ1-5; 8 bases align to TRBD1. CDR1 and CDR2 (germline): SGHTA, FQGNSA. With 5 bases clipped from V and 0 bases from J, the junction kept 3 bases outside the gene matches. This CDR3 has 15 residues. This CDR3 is CASSRTGNSNQPQHF. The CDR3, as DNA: TGTGCCAGCAGCAGGACAGGGAATAGCAATCAGCCCCAGCATTTT.

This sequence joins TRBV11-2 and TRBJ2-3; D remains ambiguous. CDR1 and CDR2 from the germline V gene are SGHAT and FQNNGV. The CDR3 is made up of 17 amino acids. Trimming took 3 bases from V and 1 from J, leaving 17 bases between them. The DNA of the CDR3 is TGTGCCAGCAGCTTTCCTTCGGCGGTTTTGGGCACAGATACGCAGTATTTT. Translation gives CASSFPSAVLGTDTQYF. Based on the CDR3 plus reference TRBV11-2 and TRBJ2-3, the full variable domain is EAGVAQSPRYKIIEKRQSVAFWCNPISGHATLYWYQQILGQGPKLLIQFQNNGVVDDSQLPKDRFSAERLKGVDSTLKIQPAKLEDSAVYLCASSFPSAVLGTDTQYFGPGTRLTVL.